This TCR beta chain is from a study of blood T cell repertoires in COVID-19. Looking at the study overall: The origin of the acute and convalescent COVID-19 samples was the United States, Italy and Spain. T cells, B-cell-depleted T cells, or PBMCs provided the cDNA or gDNA that served as material.

Authors' data handling: Scientists estimated how many nucleated cells there were by amplifying reference gene primers. Here immunoSEQ multiplex PCR was the method, and the copy in TCRdb shows in-frame clones only, minus some. Clone size and the V and J calls come from that table; the DNA yielded D and trimming. The data hold fewer than 55,000 clones, with 86% observed a single time. This CDR3 region has 13 residues. Germline values: CDR1 SGHTS, CDR2 YDEGEE. The ends were cut back, 2 bases at V and 0 bases at J, with 6 bases in the middle. Specimen: peripheral blood. This TCR was recovered from a woman aged 55-75 years with acute or convalescent COVID-19. The chain couples TRBV5-8 to TRBJ2-7; no firm D call. Written as DNA, the CDR3 is TGTGCCAGCAGCTTTGGCAACTCCTACGAGCAGTACTTC. This encodes CASSFGNSYEQYF.